The 30 T cell receptor beta chains below all came from one sample that was sequenced in a study of CD8+ T cells in alopecia areata. After isolation, RNA underwent reverse transcription to generate cDNA as the sequencing template. The repertoire was sequenced with immunoSEQ multiplex PCR; TCRdb's copy has only in-frame clones and lacks some. The table has around 100,000 clones, 65% to 90% seen once. Treatment in this sample: oral pan-JAK inhibitor, 5-10 mg twice daily. The sample in question was CD8+ T cells sorted from blood, obtained at approximately week 30, from a patient treated with tofacitinib. Receptor source: a human donor with alopecia areata.

The chain joins TRBV7-2 to TRBJ2-1; 10 bases line up with TRBD2. This CDR3 region has 15 residues. CDR1 SGHTA and CDR2 FQGNSA come from the germline V gene. V gave up 4 bases and J gave up 9 bases; unmatched junction bases: 9. CDR3 nucleotide sequence: TGTGCCAGCAGCTCACTAGCGGGGATGATAGGTGAGCAGTTCTTC. This encodes CASSSLAGMIGEQFF.

The rearrangement joins TRBV2 to TRBJ2-1; D is undetermined. The CDR3 extends over 12 amino acids. CDR1 SNHLY and CDR2 FYNNEI come from the germline V gene. Trimming shortened V by 4 bases and J by 10 bases, and 11 bases separated the two germline ends. The CDR3 DNA reads TGTGCCAGCAGTGGGAGACGGTGGGAGCAGTTCTTC. Translation gives CASSGRRWEQFF. The variable domain in full, completed from reference TRBV2 and TRBJ2-1, reads EPEVTQTPSHQVTQMGQEVILRCVPISNHLYFYWYRQILGQKVEFLVSFYNNEISEKSEIFDDQFSVERPDGSNFTLKIRSTKLEDSAMYFCASSGRRWEQFFGPGTRLTVL.

This clone was observed once. The rearrangement uses TRBV7-8 and TRBJ1-2; no clear D. Trimming stripped 1 base from V and 0 bases from J, with 18 bases between. The CDR3 is 18 residues long. Per the germline V gene, CDR1 is SGHVS and CDR2 is FQNEAQ. CDR3 sequence reads: CASSLERSRESSNYGYTF. In DNA, the CDR3 is TGTGCCAGCAGCTTAGAAAGGTCAAGGGAATCTTCTAACTATGGCTACACCTTC.

This chain links TRBV6-1 with TRBJ2-1, with TRBD1 as a possible D gene (5 bases). V lost 3 bases, J lost 2 bases, and 5 bases lay in between. Germline V lookup: CDR1 MNHNS, CDR2 SASEGT. The length of the CDR3 is 13 residues. This CDR3 reads CASSEDTYNEQFF. The CDR3 DNA reads as TGTGCCAGCAGTGAGGACACCTACAATGAGCAGTTCTTC.

The V gene is TRBV23-1, the J gene TRBJ1-2; TRBD1 matches at 10 bases. TRBV23-1 is an ORF for which the function is uncertain. CDR3 length: 17 amino acids. V shed 0 bases and J 3 bases; nucleotides not matched to a gene: 7. CDR3 in amino acids: CASSQSLRDRGYYGYTF. Here the CDR3 DNA reads TGCGCCAGCAGTCAATCCCTACGGGACAGGGGATACTATGGCTACACCTTC.

This rearrangement joins TRBV27 to TRBJ1-1; D might be TRBD1 (6 bases). V lost 6 bases and J 2 bases, leaving 22 bases between the germline ends. Germline V gene sequence: CDR1 MNHEY, CDR2 SMNVEV (reference sequence). The CDR3 consists of 17 residues. CDR3 loop: CASSSGTRGLLNTEAFF. The CDR3 nucleotides are TGTGCCAGCAGCAGCGGGACAAGGGGCCTCTTAAACACTGAAGCTTTCTTT.

J is TRBJ2-7 and V is TRBV27, with 14 bases lining up with TRBD2. Germline trimming cut 7 bases from V and 6 bases from J; bases unmatched to any gene: 8. This CDR3 comprises 15 residues. Germline V gene data show CDR1 as MNHEY and CDR2 as SMNVEV (reference sequence). In DNA form, the CDR3 reads TGTGCCAGCACTGGACTAGCGGGAGGCACAGGCGAGCAGTACTTC. This encodes CASTGLAGGTGEQYF.

The genes are TRBV27 and TRBJ2-7; TRBD2 aligns across 11 bases. The germline V gene encodes CDR1 MNHEY and CDR2 SMNVEV (reference sequence). The CDR3 is made up of 16 amino acids. The ends lost 5 bases at V and 2 bases at J; junction bases unmatched: 8. CDR3: CASSLTGTSGTYEQYF. The DNA for the CDR3 is TGTGCCAGCAGTCTGACCGGGACTAGCGGTACCTACGAGCAGTACTTC.

The V and J genes are TRBV27 and TRBJ1-6; D gene uncertain. The CDR3 extends over 13 amino acids. Germline assignment: CDR1 MNHEY and CDR2 SMNVEV (reference sequence). Trimming took off 5 bases at V and 0 bases at J, with 2 bases between the two ends. The CDR3 DNA reads TGTGCCAGCAGTCACTCCTATAATTCACCCCTCCACTTT. Translated, it gives CASSHSYNSPLHF.

The rearrangement links TRBV19 to TRBJ2-7; possibly TRBD1 for D (6 bases). The germline V gene encodes CDR1 LNHDA and CDR2 SQIVND (reference sequence). The CDR3 has 15 amino acids. V was pared by 3 bases and J by 4 bases, with 16 bases between. Here the CDR3 reads CASSMGRGIFYEQYF. The CDR3 DNA sequence: TGTGCCAGTAGTATGGGCAGGGGTATTTTTTACGAGCAGTACTTC.

This clone was picked up one time. CDR3 DNA: TGTGCCAGCAGTTTAGATACGGGGGAGGAAGAGCAGTACTTC. This codes for CASSLDTGEEEQYF. The rearrangement links TRBV28 to TRBJ2-7; TRBD2 might be the D (6 bases). This CDR3 region has 14 residues. Trimming pared 2 bases from V and 7 bases from J, leaving 15 bases between. The V gene's germline CDR1 is MDHEN and CDR2 SYDVKM.

The chain employs TRBV7-6 and TRBJ2-2, with D uncertain. The CDR3 has 15 residues. Trimming took 5 bases from V and 7 from J, leaving 17 bases between them. CDR1 is SGHVS, CDR2 FNYEAQ, per germline. The CDR3 here is CASSPDLGLGGELFF. The DNA of the CDR3 is TGTGCCAGCAGCCCAGATTTGGGATTGGGCGGGGAGCTGTTTTTT.

The table lists this clone with a few counts. The chain carries TRBV29-1 and TRBJ2-1; 9 nucleotides line up with TRBD1. Per germline, CDR1 SQVTM and CDR2 ANQGSEA. CDR3 length: 14 residues. The trim removed 8 bases at V and 4 bases at J, leaving 9 bases unmatched. In DNA form, the CDR3 reads TGCAGCTACGGACAGGGGACCTCTTACAATGAGCAGTTCTTC. Amino acid sequence: CSYGQGTSYNEQFF.

J is TRBJ2-7 and V is TRBV29-1, with D possibly being TRBD2 (6 bases). The CDR3 contains 13 residues. The V end lost 3 bases, the J end lost 1 base, and 10 bases lay between the germline ends. Germline CDR1 reads SQVTM; CDR2 reads ANQGSEA. The CDR3 spells CSVEVGGSYEQYF. The CDR3 bases are TGCAGCGTTGAGGTCGGGGGTTCCTACGAGCAGTACTTC.

The chain couples TRBV9 to TRBJ1-3; 7 bases match TRBD1. Germline CDR1 is SGDLS and CDR2 is YYNGEE. V lost 4 bases and J lost 0; bases outside the gene matches: 10. This CDR3 contains 17 residues. The CDR3, as DNA: TGTGCCAGCAGCACACGACCCGGGACAGTCTCTGGAAACACCATATATTTT. Its translation: CASSTRPGTVSGNTIYF.

Details on this clone: This may be a read error: a much more frequent sequence differs by one nucleotide. V is TRBV7-3 and J is TRBJ2-1, with unresolved D. V was pared by 2 bases and J by 3 bases, with 2 bases between. The CDR3 covers 12 residues. The V gene's germline CDR1 is SGHTA and CDR2 FQGTGA. The CDR3: CASSLVYNEQFF. The DNA of the CDR3 is TGTGCCAGCAGCTTAGTCTACAATGAGCAGTTCTTC. Based on the CDR3 plus reference TRBV7-3 and TRBJ2-1, the full variable domain is GAGVSQTPSNKVTEKGKYVELRCDPISGHTALYWYRQSLGQGPEFLIYFQGTGAADDSGLPNDRFFAVRPEGSVSTLKIQRTERGDSAVYLCASSLVYNEQFFGPGTRLTVL.

The chain has TRBV14 and TRBJ2-7; D is undetermined. The CDR3 is 13 residues long. V lost 4 bases and J 4 bases, leaving 11 bases between the germline ends. The germline V gene encodes CDR1 SGHDN and CDR2 FVKESK. The CDR3 loop is CASSRRSDYEQYF. The CDR3 nucleotides read TGTGCCAGCAGCCGCCGGTCAGATTACGAGCAGTACTTC.

The rearrangement uses TRBV6-6 and TRBJ2-1; no reliable D call. Germline V gene data show CDR1 as MNHNY and CDR2 as SVGAGI (reference sequence). The CDR3 is made up of 14 amino acids. V lost 9 bases to trimming and J lost 2 bases, with 14 bases between them. The CDR3 protein is CASVPELTYNEQFF. In DNA, the CDR3 is TGTGCCAGTGTCCCAGAGCTAACCTACAATGAGCAGTTCTTC.

The chain links TRBV5-1 to TRBJ2-7, with D hard to call. Germline CDR1 SGHRS, CDR2 YFSETQ. The V gene lost 0 bases and the J gene lost 3 bases, with 7 bases spanning the gap. The CDR3 sequence is 13 residues long. In DNA, the CDR3 is TGCGCCAGCAGCTTGGCGACCGACTACGAGCAGTACTTC. Residues: CASSLATDYEQYF.

In nucleotides, the CDR3 is TGTGCCACCAGCAGAGGGCCCAGTACAGGACAGTACTTC. Protein: CATSRGPSTGQYF. The V call is TRBV15, the J call TRBJ2-5, with D perhaps matching TRBD1 (5 bases). From germline, CDR1 is LNHNV and CDR2 YYDKDF (reference sequence). This CDR3 has 13 residues. The ends were cut back, 1 base at V and 11 bases at J, with 14 bases in the middle.

The chain joins TRBV6-5 to TRBJ1-1; D not certain. V was shortened by 6 bases and J by 1 base, with 9 bases between the two germline ends. Germline assignment: CDR1 MNHEY and CDR2 SVGAGI. The CDR3 spans 13 residues. The CDR3 here is CASSPHTNTEAFF. CDR3 bases: TGTGCCAGCAGCCCCCACACGAACACTGAAGCTTTCTTT.

This rearrangement joins TRBV27 to TRBJ2-7; 15 nucleotides agree with TRBD2. CDR3 length: 19 amino acids. The J segment lost 4 bases and the V segment lost 2 bases, leaving 12 bases of the junction unmatched. Germline V gene data show CDR1 as MNHEY and CDR2 as SMNVEV (reference sequence). This chain's CDR3 is CASSLPEGLAGGAGYEQYF. The CDR3 nucleotides are TGTGCCAGCAGTTTACCCGAGGGACTAGCGGGAGGAGCGGGATACGAGCAGTACTTC.

This clone was seen only once. This rearrangement joins TRBV14 to TRBJ1-6, with a possible D match to TRBD1 (6 bases). Trimming took 3 bases from V and 9 from J, leaving 15 bases between them. Germline V gene lookup returns CDR1 SGHDN and CDR2 FVKESK. This CDR3 has 15 residues. This chain's CDR3 is CASSHSTGWSSPLHF. The DNA for the CDR3 is TGTGCCAGCAGCCACTCGACAGGATGGTCTTCACCCCTCCACTTT.

As for this clone: Other DNA sequences in this specimen translate into the identical CDR3. The chain combines TRBV30 with TRBJ2-7; TRBD1 matches at 9 bases. Trimming removed 0 bases from V and 4 bases from J; junction bases left unmatched: 1. The CDR3 has 13 amino acids. From germline, CDR1 is GTSNPN and CDR2 SVGIG (reference sequence). The CDR3 spells CAWSVGQGYEQYF. The CDR3 bases are TGTGCCTGGAGTGTGGGACAGGGATACGAGCAGTACTTC.

The chain couples TRBV29-1 to TRBJ1-2; no reliable D call. This CDR3 has 12 residues. The germline gives CDR1 SQVTM, CDR2 ANQGSEA. V dropped 3 bases and J dropped 2 bases, with 7 bases sitting between them. The CDR3: CSVEGRNYGYTF. DNA of the CDR3: TGCAGCGTTGAGGGTCGCAACTATGGCTACACCTTC.

This sequence joins TRBV4-1 and TRBJ2-7; TRBD1 is a possible D gene (5 bases). The germline V and J ends were trimmed by 1 base and 4 bases, with 11 bases remaining between them. CDR1 is MGHRA, CDR2 YSYEKL, per germline. The CDR3 loop spans 14 amino acids. The CDR3 DNA follows: TGCGCCAGCAGCCAAGTTTTAGGGGATTACGAGCAGTACTTC. Residues: CASSQVLGDYEQYF.

Within the sample, this clone is medium-sized. In the same sample, other DNA sequences code for this CDR3. The chain joins TRBV19 to TRBJ2-7; D possibly corresponds to TRBD1 (6 bases). Between the trimmed V and J ends, which lost 1 base and 2 bases, there was a span of 9 bases. Germline V lookup: CDR1 LNHDA, CDR2 SQIVND (reference sequence). The CDR3 totals 14 residues. The CDR3: CASSIGQETYEQYF. CDR3 nucleotides: TGTGCCAGTAGTATAGGACAGGAGACCTACGAGCAGTACTTC.

This clone was counted a single time. This chain uses TRBV4-1 with TRBJ2-7; the match to TRBD1 covers 11 bases. This CDR3 contains 15 residues. CDR1 and CDR2 (germline): MGHRA, YSYEKL. J was trimmed by 5 bases and V by 1 base; bases with no gene match: 4. The chain's CDR3 is CASSQGTGGIHEQYF. CDR3 DNA: TGCGCCAGCAGCCAAGGGACAGGGGGCATCCACGAGCAGTACTTC.

The V gene is TRBV5-8, the J gene TRBJ2-7, with a tentative D call TRBD1 (5 bases). V was shortened by 0 bases and J by 0 bases, with 16 bases between the two germline ends. Germline assignment: CDR1 SGHTS and CDR2 YDEGEE. CDR3 size: 17 residues. The chain's CDR3 is CASSLEASGMSSYEQYF. The DNA of the CDR3 is TGTGCCAGCAGCTTGGAGGCTTCAGGGATGAGCTCCTACGAGCAGTACTTC.

The rearrangement joins TRBV7-9 to TRBJ2-2; no definite D call. The V and J ends lost 6 bases and 8 bases respectively, with 10 bases between them. The CDR3 is 12 amino acids. Germline V gene lookup returns CDR1 SEHNR and CDR2 FQNEAQ (reference sequence). This chain's CDR3 is CASSGVSGELFF. The DNA of the CDR3 is TGTGCCAGCAGTGGCGTCTCGGGGGAGCTGTTTTTT. Combining the CDR3 with reference TRBV7-9 and TRBJ2-2 gives the whole variable domain DTGVSQNPRHKITKRGQNVTFRCDPISEHNRLYWYRQTLGQGPEFLTYFQNEAQLEKSRLLSDRFSAERPKGSFSTLEIQRTEQGDSAMYLCASSGVSGELFFGEGSRLTVL.